These T cell receptor beta chains were read from a single sample in a study of blood T cell repertoires in COVID-19. The repertoire was sequenced with immunoSEQ multiplex PCR; TCRdb's copy has only in-frame clones and lacks some. The sample carries some 130,000 clones, around nine tenths recorded once. Sequenced input: peripheral blood. The receptors come from a woman between 65 and 79 years old with COVID-19, enrolled during active disease. Each CDR3 is given with its conserved first and last residue. Each record gives: CDR3 length, D gene, V gene, clone size, J gene, CDR3 DNA, CDR3 protein. D genes are given only for firm matches. The size of a clone is reported for some rows only, either as once, few or many, or as a class for expanded clones.

len: 16
d_gene: TRBD1
v_gene: TRBV11-2
abundance: -
j_gene: TRBJ1-2
CDR3nt: TGTGCCAGCAGCTTAACAGGGGGGGCCCCCAACTATGGCTACACCTTC
CDR3aa: CASSLTGGAPNYGYTF

len: 14
d_gene: TRBD2
v_gene: TRBV2
abundance: -
j_gene: TRBJ2-5
CDR3nt: TGTGCCAGCAGTGCGACTAGCCACCAAGAGACCCAGTACTTC
CDR3aa: CASSATSHQETQYF

len: 14
d_gene: TRBD1
v_gene: TRBV27
abundance: -
j_gene: TRBJ1-4
CDR3nt: TGTGCCAGCAGAACCACAGGGGTGCAGGAAAAACTGTTTTTT
CDR3aa: CASRTTGVQEKLFF

len: 15
d_gene: -
v_gene: TRBV9
abundance: -
j_gene: TRBJ1-3
CDR3nt: TGTGCCAGCAGCGGTGTCGGGGGCTCTGGAAACACCATATATTTT
CDR3aa: CASSGVGGSGNTIYF

len: 11
d_gene: -
v_gene: TRBV2
abundance: -
j_gene: TRBJ1-1
CDR3nt: TGTGCCAGCAGTACATACAGGGAAGCTTTCTTT
CDR3aa: CASSTYREAFF

len: 13
d_gene: -
v_gene: TRBV12-3/TRBV12-4
abundance: -
j_gene: TRBJ1-5
CDR3nt: TGTGCCAGCAGTTTAGCGCCGGTCGGGCCCCAGCATTTT
CDR3aa: CASSLAPVGPQHF

len: 13
d_gene: -
v_gene: TRBV2
abundance: -
j_gene: TRBJ1-5
CDR3nt: TGTGCCAGTGGTTACGGCGGTCGTCAGCCCCAGCATTTT
CDR3aa: CASGYGGRQPQHF

len: 13
d_gene: TRBD1
v_gene: TRBV24-1
abundance: -
j_gene: TRBJ1-5
CDR3nt: TGTGCCACCTCGGGACAGGGTTTCCAGCCCCAGCATTTT
CDR3aa: CATSGQGFQPQHF

len: 16
d_gene: TRBD1
v_gene: TRBV5-5
abundance: -
j_gene: TRBJ2-7
CDR3nt: TGTGCCAGCAGCCCGTCCGGGACAGGGTACCTATACGAGCAGTACTTC
CDR3aa: CASSPSGTGYLYEQYF

len: 14
d_gene: -
v_gene: TRBV28
abundance: -
j_gene: TRBJ2-3
CDR3nt: TGTGCCAGCAGTGGAGGTTTTAGCACAGATACGCAGTATTTT
CDR3aa: CASSGGFSTDTQYF

len: 14
d_gene: -
v_gene: TRBV29-1
abundance: -
j_gene: TRBJ1-2
CDR3nt: TGCAGCGTTGAAGCCCCGGGACAACCCTATGGCTACACCTTC
CDR3aa: CSVEAPGQPYGYTF

len: 16
d_gene: TRBD1
v_gene: TRBV5-1
abundance: -
j_gene: TRBJ1-1
CDR3nt: TGCGCCAGCAGCGCGTCGATACAGGGGCGGAACACTGAAGCTTTCTTT
CDR3aa: CASSASIQGRNTEAFF

len: 11
d_gene: -
v_gene: TRBV20-1
abundance: -
j_gene: TRBJ1-1
CDR3nt: TGCAGTGCTACCAGGAACACTGAAGCTTTCTTT
CDR3aa: CSATRNTEAFF

len: 13
d_gene: -
v_gene: TRBV14
abundance: -
j_gene: TRBJ1-2
CDR3nt: TGTGCCAGCAGCCAAGGACAGGACTATGGCTACACCTTC
CDR3aa: CASSQGQDYGYTF

len: 14
d_gene: -
v_gene: TRBV7-2
abundance: -
j_gene: TRBJ2-1
CDR3nt: TGTGCCAGCTCGCGACCAGGGCCTTACAATGAGCAGTTCTTC
CDR3aa: CASSRPGPYNEQFF

len: 13
d_gene: TRBD1
v_gene: TRBV11-2
abundance: -
j_gene: TRBJ1-1
CDR3nt: TGTGCCAGCGAGAGGGGGCGAGGGGCTGAAGCTTTCTTT
CDR3aa: CASERGRGAEAFF

len: 14
d_gene: TRBD1
v_gene: TRBV11-3
abundance: -
j_gene: TRBJ1-1
CDR3nt: TGTGCCAGCAGCTCGAACAGGGGTGGCACTGAAGCTTTCTTT
CDR3aa: CASSSNRGGTEAFF

len: 13
d_gene: -
v_gene: TRBV30
abundance: -
j_gene: TRBJ1-1
CDR3nt: TGTGCCTGGAGTACCGAGGGGAACACTGAAGCTTTCTTT
CDR3aa: CAWSTEGNTEAFF

len: 15
d_gene: TRBD2
v_gene: TRBV5-1
abundance: -
j_gene: TRBJ2-7
CDR3nt: TGCGCCAGCAGCTTCGGGGGGACGGGATTCTACGAGCAGTACTTC
CDR3aa: CASSFGGTGFYEQYF

len: 15
d_gene: -
v_gene: TRBV30
abundance: once
j_gene: TRBJ1-4
CDR3nt: TGTGCCTGGAGTCCCGGCGCGGGGGTAGGGGAAAAACTGTTTTTT
CDR3aa: CAWSPGAGVGEKLFF

len: 13
d_gene: -
v_gene: TRBV18
abundance: few
j_gene: TRBJ1-5
CDR3nt: TGTGCCAGCTCAGCCGAGTACAATCAGCCCCAGCATTTT
CDR3aa: CASSAEYNQPQHF

len: 13
d_gene: -
v_gene: TRBV28
abundance: -
j_gene: TRBJ1-1
CDR3nt: TGTGCCAGCAGCCAGACAGTGGGCACTGAAGCTTTCTTT
CDR3aa: CASSQTVGTEAFF

len: 20
d_gene: TRBD2
v_gene: TRBV24-1
abundance: -
j_gene: TRBJ2-3
CDR3nt: TGTGCCACCAGTGACCCCCTACCGCCCGGGACTAGCGGGGGGGCAGATACGCAGTATTTT
CDR3aa: CATSDPLPPGTSGGADTQYF

len: 15
d_gene: TRBD1
v_gene: TRBV5-1
abundance: -
j_gene: TRBJ1-3
CDR3nt: TGCGCCAGCAGCGCCACAGGGGACTCTGGAAACACCATATATTTT
CDR3aa: CASSATGDSGNTIYF

len: 13
d_gene: -
v_gene: TRBV11-2
abundance: -
j_gene: TRBJ1-2
CDR3nt: TGTGCCAGCAGCGCCCACAGGGCCCCAGGCTACACCTTC
CDR3aa: CASSAHRAPGYTF

len: 15
d_gene: TRBD1
v_gene: TRBV7-3
abundance: -
j_gene: TRBJ1-5
CDR3nt: TGTGCCAGCCGCTACTTGAGGGGGCTCGGTCAGCCCCAGCATTTT
CDR3aa: CASRYLRGLGQPQHF

len: 16
d_gene: -
v_gene: TRBV25-1
abundance: -
j_gene: TRBJ2-3
CDR3nt: TGTGCCAGCAGTGCACAAACGGGACATCGGGGAGATACGCAGTATTTT
CDR3aa: CASSAQTGHRGDTQYF

len: 14
d_gene: -
v_gene: TRBV19
abundance: once
j_gene: TRBJ1-5
CDR3nt: TGTGCCAGTAGTATGTCGGGGAACAATCAGCCCCAGCATTTT
CDR3aa: CASSMSGNNQPQHF

len: 14
d_gene: -
v_gene: TRBV7-9
abundance: once
j_gene: TRBJ1-5
CDR3nt: TGTGCCAGCAGCTTGGAGTATAGCAATCAGCCCCAGCATTTT
CDR3aa: CASSLEYSNQPQHF

len: 14
d_gene: -
v_gene: TRBV19
abundance: few
j_gene: TRBJ1-1
CDR3nt: TGTGCCAGTAGTATCGGGAGGGGGATGTCTGAAGCTTTCTTT
CDR3aa: CASSIGRGMSEAFF

len: 13
d_gene: -
v_gene: TRBV6-1
abundance: -
j_gene: TRBJ2-1
CDR3nt: TGTGCCAGCAGTGAAGTATTACTGAATGAGCAGTTCTTC
CDR3aa: CASSEVLLNEQFF

len: 14
d_gene: -
v_gene: TRBV4-1
abundance: -
j_gene: TRBJ1-2
CDR3nt: TGCGCCAGCAGCCAAGGTCCAGGGCCCTATGGCTACACCTTC
CDR3aa: CASSQGPGPYGYTF

len: 13
d_gene: -
v_gene: TRBV5-1
abundance: -
j_gene: TRBJ2-2
CDR3nt: TGCGCCAGCAGTAGAGCGAACACCGGGGAGCTGTTTTTT
CDR3aa: CASSRANTGELFF

len: 16
d_gene: TRBD2
v_gene: TRBV27
abundance: -
j_gene: TRBJ2-7
CDR3nt: TGTGCCAGCAGTTCCCCCCTCCAGCGGGGGAACTACGAGCAGTACTTC
CDR3aa: CASSSPLQRGNYEQYF

len: 14
d_gene: TRBD2
v_gene: TRBV29-1
abundance: -
j_gene: TRBJ2-4
CDR3nt: TGCAGCGTTGAGGGGGGGGGAACCAAAAACATTCAGTACTTC
CDR3aa: CSVEGGGTKNIQYF

len: 16
d_gene: TRBD2
v_gene: TRBV7-9
abundance: -
j_gene: TRBJ2-3
CDR3nt: TGTGCCAGCAGCTCGGGGACTAGCGGGAGCACAGATACGCAGTATTTT
CDR3aa: CASSSGTSGSTDTQYF

len: 15
d_gene: -
v_gene: TRBV18
abundance: -
j_gene: TRBJ1-5
CDR3nt: TGTGCCAGCTCACCAGAGGCAGGGGTCAATCAGCCCCAGCATTTT
CDR3aa: CASSPEAGVNQPQHF

len: 15
d_gene: TRBD1
v_gene: TRBV7-9
abundance: -
j_gene: TRBJ2-1
CDR3nt: TGTGCCAGCAGCCCACGGGACAGGGGAAACAATGAGCAGTTCTTC
CDR3aa: CASSPRDRGNNEQFF

len: 15
d_gene: TRBD2
v_gene: TRBV18
abundance: -
j_gene: TRBJ2-1
CDR3nt: TGTGCCAGCTCACCACTAGCGGGGACCTACAATGAGCAGTTCTTC
CDR3aa: CASSPLAGTYNEQFF

len: 17
d_gene: -
v_gene: TRBV2
abundance: -
j_gene: TRBJ1-1
CDR3nt: TGTGCCAGCAGTCGCCTCGTCGGTACAATAGCGAACACTGAAGCTTTCTTT
CDR3aa: CASSRLVGTIANTEAFF

len: 15
d_gene: -
v_gene: TRBV30
abundance: -
j_gene: TRBJ1-1
CDR3nt: TGTGCCTGGAGTGGACAGGAGTCAGCCTACACTGAAGCTTTCTTT
CDR3aa: CAWSGQESAYTEAFF

len: 14
d_gene: TRBD1
v_gene: TRBV19
abundance: -
j_gene: TRBJ1-1
CDR3nt: TGTGCCAGTAGTCCAAGGACAGGGGACGCTGAAGCTTTCTTT
CDR3aa: CASSPRTGDAEAFF

len: 18
d_gene: TRBD1
v_gene: TRBV7-9
abundance: once
j_gene: TRBJ2-6
CDR3nt: TGTGCCAGCAGCTTAGGACAGGGTGGCCGTCCGGGTGGCTACGTCCTGACTTTC
CDR3aa: CASSLGQGGRPGGYVLTF

len: 14
d_gene: -
v_gene: TRBV5-1
abundance: -
j_gene: TRBJ1-4
CDR3nt: TGCGCCAGCAGCTTGTCTGGGACAAATGAAAAACTGTTTTTT
CDR3aa: CASSLSGTNEKLFF

len: 16
d_gene: -
v_gene: TRBV6-5
abundance: -
j_gene: TRBJ1-5
CDR3nt: TGTGCCAGCAGTTACTTCACAGGGTCCCGCAATCAGCCCCAGCATTTT
CDR3aa: CASSYFTGSRNQPQHF

len: 13
d_gene: -
v_gene: TRBV7-2
abundance: -
j_gene: TRBJ2-7
CDR3nt: TGTGCCAGTAGGAGGGCCTCCTCCTACGAGCAGTACTTC
CDR3aa: CASRRASSYEQYF

len: 14
d_gene: TRBD1
v_gene: TRBV25-1
abundance: -
j_gene: TRBJ1-1
CDR3nt: TGTGCCAGCAGTGAGAGGACAGGATCGGATGAAGCTTTCTTT
CDR3aa: CASSERTGSDEAFF

len: 15
d_gene: TRBD1
v_gene: TRBV2
abundance: -
j_gene: TRBJ2-2
CDR3nt: TGTGCCAGCAGCGAGGGACAGGGGTTCACCGGGGAGCTGTTTTTT
CDR3aa: CASSEGQGFTGELFF

len: 15
d_gene: TRBD1
v_gene: TRBV5-4
abundance: -
j_gene: TRBJ2-5
CDR3nt: TGTGCCAGCAGCTATGGACAGGGCCCCAGAGAGACCCAGTACTTC
CDR3aa: CASSYGQGPRETQYF

len: 17
d_gene: TRBD2
v_gene: TRBV3-1/TRBV3-2
abundance: -
j_gene: TRBJ2-1
CDR3nt: TGTGCCAGCAGCCAAGAACAGCGGGGGAGCTCCTACAATGAGCAGTTCTTC
CDR3aa: CASSQEQRGSSYNEQFF

len: 14
d_gene: -
v_gene: TRBV18
abundance: -
j_gene: TRBJ2-2
CDR3nt: TGTGCCAGCTCACCCACATCCAGCACCGGGGAGCTGTTTTTT
CDR3aa: CASSPTSSTGELFF

len: 12
d_gene: -
v_gene: TRBV18
abundance: -
j_gene: TRBJ1-1
CDR3nt: TGTGCCAGCTCCCCCCCTCACACTGAAGCTTTCTTT
CDR3aa: CASSPPHTEAFF

len: 15
d_gene: TRBD2
v_gene: TRBV7-9
abundance: -
j_gene: TRBJ2-2
CDR3nt: TGTGCCAGCAACCTCGTTAGCGGGACCACCGGGGAGCTGTTTTTT
CDR3aa: CASNLVSGTTGELFF

len: 12
d_gene: -
v_gene: TRBV10-3
abundance: -
j_gene: TRBJ2-7
CDR3nt: TGTGCCATCAGTGAGCAGGTAGACGAGCAGTACTTC
CDR3aa: CAISEQVDEQYF